Below, 27 T cell receptor beta chains from the same sample are listed, as sequenced in a study of cytomegalovirus exposure and HLA in healthy donors. The PCR made use of 60 Vbeta and 13 Jbeta primers. Here immunoSEQ multiplex PCR was the method, and the copy in TCRdb shows in-frame clones only, minus some. The repertoire consists of under 150,000 clones, with approximately 84% occurring once and the leading ten covering 2.7%. The sequenced sample consisted of PBMCs. These TCRs come from a boy aged 2-9 years in good health and CMV-seronegative.

This clone was seen a handful of times. The J gene is TRBJ1-4, the V gene TRBV6-5; unclear D gene. The CDR3 extends over 15 amino acids. Germline lookup yields CDR1 MNHEY and CDR2 SVGAGI. The ends were cut back, 0 bases at V and 8 bases at J, with 13 bases in the middle. CDR3 residues: CASSYSYPVEEKLFF. Written as DNA, the CDR3 is TGTGCCAGCAGTTACTCGTACCCCGTCGAGGAAAAACTGTTTTTT.

There are a few counts of this clone. The chain joins TRBV6-5 to TRBJ2-3; D is possibly TRBD2 (5 bases). This CDR3 is 16 amino acids long. V gave up 0 bases and J gave up 1 base, with 11 bases separating them. CDR1 is MNHEY, CDR2 SVGAGI, per germline. CDR3 residues: CASSYSRASGTDTQYF. In DNA, the CDR3 is TGTGCCAGCAGTTACTCGAGGGCATCTGGCACAGATACGCAGTATTTT.

This rearrangement joins TRBV5-5 to TRBJ1-2; 8 bases align to TRBD1. The CDR3 length is 13 residues. V gave up 5 bases and J gave up 6 bases; unmatched junction bases: 6. Germline V CDR1 and CDR2: SGHKS, YYEKEE (reference sequence). The CDR3 sequence is CASSTDREDGYTF. In DNA, the CDR3 is TGTGCCAGCAGTACGGACAGGGAGGATGGCTACACCTTC. Using reference TRBV5-5 and TRBJ1-2 for the parts outside the CDR3, the full variable domain is DAGVTQSPTHLIKTRGQQVTLRCSPISGHKSVSWYQQVLGQGPQFIFQYYEKEERGRGNFPDRFSARQFPNYSSELNVNALLLGDSALYLCASSTDREDGYTFGSGTRLTVV.

The V call is TRBV14, the J call TRBJ1-6; 7 nucleotides align to TRBD1. Germline CDR1 reads SGHDN; CDR2 reads FVKESK. The CDR3 length is 17 residues. The J segment lost 0 bases and the V segment lost 2 bases, leaving 4 bases of the junction unmatched. CDR3 in DNA: TGTGCCAGCAGCCAAAAACCAGGGGGCTCCTATAATTCACCCCTCCACTTT. This translates into CASSQKPGGSYNSPLHF. Full variable domain (outside the CDR3, taken from reference TRBV14 and TRBJ1-6): EAGVTQFPSHSVIEKGQTVTLRCDPISGHDNLYWYRRVMGKEIKFLLHFVKESKQDESGMPNNRFLAERTGGTYSTLKVQPAELEDSGVYFCASSQKPGGSYNSPLHFGNGTRLTVT.

This clone has a single count. The chain recombines TRBV7-2 with TRBJ1-1; a possible D gene is TRBD1 (6 bases). This CDR3 region has 15 residues. Per the germline V gene, CDR1 is SGHTA and CDR2 is FQGNSA. Trimming took off 5 bases at V and 1 base at J, with 14 bases between the two ends. This CDR3 reads CASSAPGHKNTEAFF. As DNA, the CDR3 is TGTGCCAGCAGCGCGCCGGGACACAAGAACACTGAAGCTTTCTTT.

This clone was recorded a few times. The chain joins TRBV4-1 to TRBJ1-1; weak D call: TRBD1 (6 bases). The germline CDR1 and CDR2 sequences are MGHRA and YSYEKL. The V end lost 3 bases, the J end lost 3 bases, and 14 bases lay between the germline ends. The CDR3 extends over 15 amino acids. In DNA, the CDR3 is TGCGCCAGCAGCCATCCGCAGGGGAAGGACACTGAAGCTTTCTTT. Protein product: CASSHPQGKDTEAFF.

Only a few counts were recorded for this clone. The V and J genes are TRBV7-9 and TRBJ2-1, with 7 bases lining up with TRBD1. Trimming at V came to 5 bases and at J to 7 bases, leaving 11 bases not matched to a gene. The CDR3 runs 15 residues. CDR1 is SEHNR, CDR2 FQNEAQ, per germline (reference sequence). CDR3 in amino acids: CASSEGGASKNEQFF. CDR3 nucleotide sequence: TGTGCCAGCAGCGAAGGGGGCGCGAGTAAGAATGAGCAGTTCTTC. Filled out from reference TRBV7-9 and TRBJ2-1, the complete variable domain reads DTGVSQNPRHKITKRGQNVTFRCDPISEHNRLYWYRQTLGQGPEFLTYFQNEAQLEKSRLLSDRFSAERPKGSFSTLEIQRTEQGDSAMYLCASSEGGASKNEQFFGPGTRLTVL.

This clone has a single count. The CDR3 loop reads CATLAGGADYGYTF. The CDR3 region has the DNA TGTGCCACATTGGCTGGGGGGGCGGACTATGGCTACACCTTC. This rearrangement joins TRBV6-5 to TRBJ1-2; D perhaps matches TRBD1 (6 bases). Germline V gene data show CDR1 as MNHEY and CDR2 as SVGAGI. Trimming cost V 10 bases and J 3 bases, with 18 bases left between them. The length of the CDR3 is 14 residues.

The chain combines TRBV5-6 with TRBJ1-3; a weak D match, TRBD1 (5 bases). Trimming took off 1 base at V and 0 bases at J, with 11 bases between the two ends. This CDR3 spans 16 amino acids. Germline values: CDR1 SGHDT, CDR2 YYEEEE. The CDR3 is CASSLTGKFSGNTIYF. CDR3 bases: TGTGCCAGCAGCTTGACAGGAAAATTCTCTGGAAACACCATATATTTT.

The gene calls are TRBV4-1 and TRBJ1-2, with TRBD1 matching over 9 bases. Germline CDR1 and CDR2: MGHRA and YSYEKL. The CDR3 has 16 residues. Unmatched junction bases numbered 8, after V lost 4 bases and J lost 2 bases. Here the CDR3 DNA reads TGCGCCAGCAGCCTCCCTTCCGGGACAGGGAACTATGGCTACACCTTC. Its protein is CASSLPSGTGNYGYTF.

This clone was seen more than once but under ten times. The chain uses TRBV7-9 and TRBJ2-1, with 9 bases identical to TRBD1. Losses at the gene ends were 4 bases for V and 6 bases for J; bases not matched to a gene: 7. The CDR3 covers 15 residues. Germline CDR1 SEHNR, CDR2 FQNEAQ (reference sequence). In DNA form, the CDR3 reads TGTGCCAGCAGCTCGAGACAGGGGGAGGGCAATGAGCAGTTCTTC. Protein sequence: CASSSRQGEGNEQFF. Complete variable domain (other parts from reference TRBV7-9 and TRBJ2-1): DTGVSQNPRHKITKRGQNVTFRCDPISEHNRLYWYRQTLGQGPEFLTYFQNEAQLEKSRLLSDRFSAERPKGSFSTLEIQRTEQGDSAMYLCASSSRQGEGNEQFFGPGTRLTVL.

V and J are TRBV18 and TRBJ1-2; D gene ambiguous. V was clipped by 1 base and J by 7 bases, with 13 bases between them. The CDR3 runs to 14 residues. Germline-derived CDR1 and CDR2 are KGHSH and LQKENI. The CDR3 DNA reads as TGTGCCAGCTCACCACTTGACGAGGTTGGTGGCTACACCTTC. This translates into CASSPLDEVGGYTF.

J is TRBJ1-1 and V is TRBV4-1, with a weak D call TRBD1 (5 bases). CDR1 is MGHRA, CDR2 YSYEKL, per germline. With 2 bases removed from V and 1 base from J, the gap between germline ends came to 8 bases. The CDR3 sequence is 14 residues long. CDR3 residues: CASSQLTENTEAFF. CDR3 DNA: TGCGCCAGCAGCCAATTGACAGAGAACACTGAAGCTTTCTTT.

This clone has only a few counts. The chain joins TRBV19 to TRBJ1-2, with D uncertain. V dropped 3 bases and J dropped 0 bases, with 8 bases sitting between them. The CDR3 spans 14 residues. Germline-derived CDR1 and CDR2 are LNHDA and SQIVND (reference sequence). The CDR3 sequence: CASSIGGTNYGYTF. CDR3 DNA: TGTGCCAGTAGTATTGGAGGCACTAACTATGGCTACACCTTC.

CDR3 coding DNA: TGTGCCAGCAGCAAGGACAGGATGAACACTGAAGCTTTCTTT. This sequence encodes CASSKDRMNTEAFF. The rearrangement links TRBV7-3 to TRBJ1-1; TRBD1 agrees at 7 bases. The ends lost 5 bases at V and 0 bases at J; junction bases unmatched: 3. The CDR3 contains 14 residues. Germline CDR1 reads SGHTA; CDR2 reads FQGTGA.

In nucleotides, the CDR3 is TGTGCCAGCAGTAGGACAGGCACCTACGAGCAGTACTTC. Its translation is CASSRTGTYEQYF. The rearrangement uses TRBV6-1 and TRBJ2-7; 7 bases are a match to TRBD1. The germline V gene encodes CDR1 MNHNS and CDR2 SASEGT. V shed 5 bases, J shed 2 bases, and the junction held 3 bases outside the gene matches. The CDR3 is 13 amino acids.

V and J are TRBV5-1 and TRBJ2-1; a weak D match, TRBD1 (7 bases). Trimming took off 1 base at V and 7 bases at J, with 18 bases between the two ends. Germline values: CDR1 SGHRS, CDR2 YFSETQ. The CDR3 spans 16 residues. DNA for the CDR3: TGCGCCAGCAGCTTGTTAGCGGACAGGAGTTTGAATGAGCAGTTCTTC. Translation: CASSLLADRSLNEQFF.

This sequence joins TRBV6-6 and TRBJ2-1, with D tentatively TRBD2 (6 bases). This CDR3 comprises 16 residues. V was clipped by 0 bases and J by 6 bases, with 15 bases between them. Looked up from germline, CDR1 is MNHNY and CDR2 is SVGAGI (reference sequence). The CDR3 DNA reads as TGTGCCAGCAGTTACTCAGGGCGGGATTCTTCCAATGAGCAGTTCTTC. Its translation is CASSYSGRDSSNEQFF.

In its sample, this clone was seen a few times. J is TRBJ1-1 and V is TRBV5-6, with D uncertain. With 4 bases removed from V and 5 bases from J, the gap between germline ends came to 6 bases. CDR1 is SGHDT and CDR2 is YYEEEE in the germline V gene. This CDR3 region has 11 residues. CDR3 in DNA: TGTGCCAGCAGCACGGGGACTGAAGCTTTCTTT. Its translation: CASSTGTEAFF. Full variable domain (rest looked up from reference TRBV5-6 and TRBJ1-1): DAGVTQSPTHLIKTRGQQVTLRCSPKSGHDTVSWYQQALGQGPQFIFQYYEEEERQRGNFPDRFSGHQFPNYSSELNVNALLLGDSALYLCASSTGTEAFFGQGTRLTVV.

Judged by abundance, this clone is medium-sized. The chain employs TRBV4-3 and TRBJ2-1; D might be TRBD2 (6 bases). From germline, CDR1 is LGHNA and CDR2 YSLEER. This CDR3 is built from 18 residues. Trimming shortened V by 0 bases and J by 6 bases, and 21 bases separated the two germline ends. The CDR3 DNA reads TGCGCCAGCAGCCAAGATTTTTACGGGGGAGATAGAAGCAATGAGCAGTTCTTC. Translated, it gives CASSQDFYGGDRSNEQFF.

The V call is TRBV5-1, the J call TRBJ2-1; 8 positions agree with TRBD2. Germline CDR1 SGHRS, CDR2 YFSETQ. CDR3 size: 13 residues. V shed 2 bases, J shed 10 bases, and the junction held 5 bases outside the gene matches. The CDR3 loop is CASSLAGEGEQFF. CDR3 in DNA: TGCGCCAGCAGCTTAGCGGGAGAGGGGGAGCAGTTCTTC. Complete variable domain (other parts from reference TRBV5-1 and TRBJ2-1): KAGVTQTPRYLIKTRGQQVTLSCSPISGHRSVSWYQQTPGQGLQFLFEYFSETQRNKGNFPGRFSGRQFSNSRSEMNVSTLELGDSALYLCASSLAGEGEQFFGPGTRLTVL.

The V and J genes are TRBV9 and TRBJ1-6, with D uncertain. This CDR3 spans 15 amino acids. Germline assignment: CDR1 SGDLS and CDR2 YYNGEE. V was shortened by 0 bases and J by 1 base, with 5 bases between the two germline ends. CDR3 in amino acids: CASSVAQSYNSPLHF. The CDR3 coding sequence is TGTGCCAGCAGCGTAGCTCAGTCCTATAATTCACCCCTCCACTTT.

This chain joins TRBV19 and TRBJ2-3; 11 bases align to TRBD2. The germline gives CDR1 LNHDA, CDR2 SQIVND (reference sequence). This CDR3 has 19 residues. V lost 3 bases to trimming and J lost 0 bases; unmatched junction nucleotides: 11. CDR3 sequence reads: CASSMGSGTSGSSTDTQYF. CDR3 DNA sequence: TGTGCCAGTAGTATGGGGTCCGGGACTAGCGGATCTAGCACAGATACGCAGTATTTT.

This sequence joins TRBV9 and TRBJ1-6, with TRBD1 identical over 10 bases. Germline V gene sequence: CDR1 SGDLS, CDR2 YYNGEE. V was pared by 4 bases and J by 9 bases, with 10 bases of the junction left unmatched. The CDR3 contains 16 residues. The CDR3 here is CASSPAWDRGRSPLHF. The CDR3 bases are TGTGCCAGCAGCCCCGCCTGGGACAGGGGTCGTTCACCCCTCCACTTT.

The chain joins TRBV4-2 to TRBJ2-5; D is perhaps TRBD2 (5 bases). The CDR3 loop spans 14 amino acids. Trimming removed 1 base at V and 2 bases at J, with 8 bases between. CDR1 and CDR2 (germline): LGHNA, YNFKEQ. CDR3 DNA: TGTGCCAGCAGCCAAGGAGGGCCTCAAGAGACCCAGTACTTC. It translates to CASSQGGPQETQYF.

Worth noting for this clone: At one end the junction does not follow the germline gene, possibly because of a read error. The gene calls are TRBV4-1 and TRBJ1-1; perhaps TRBD1 as D (6 bases). Germline V gene sequence: CDR1 MGHRA, CDR2 YSYEKL. The CDR3 is made up of 16 amino acids. In DNA form, the CDR3 reads TGCGCCAGCAGTCAAGGGGATCGGGGGGGCATGACTGAAGCTTTCTTT. Amino acids: CASSQGDRGGMTEAFF.

The table lists this clone with a count of one. CDR3 nucleotides: TGTGCCAGCGCCCGGGAAGGGCTTGTTGGAAACACCATATATTTT. Translated, it gives CASAREGLVGNTIYF. This rearrangement joins TRBV5-5 to TRBJ1-3, with D unclear. This CDR3 has 15 residues. Germline values: CDR1 SGHKS, CDR2 YYEKEE (reference sequence). The V end lost 7 bases, the J end lost 3 bases, and 17 bases lay between the germline ends.